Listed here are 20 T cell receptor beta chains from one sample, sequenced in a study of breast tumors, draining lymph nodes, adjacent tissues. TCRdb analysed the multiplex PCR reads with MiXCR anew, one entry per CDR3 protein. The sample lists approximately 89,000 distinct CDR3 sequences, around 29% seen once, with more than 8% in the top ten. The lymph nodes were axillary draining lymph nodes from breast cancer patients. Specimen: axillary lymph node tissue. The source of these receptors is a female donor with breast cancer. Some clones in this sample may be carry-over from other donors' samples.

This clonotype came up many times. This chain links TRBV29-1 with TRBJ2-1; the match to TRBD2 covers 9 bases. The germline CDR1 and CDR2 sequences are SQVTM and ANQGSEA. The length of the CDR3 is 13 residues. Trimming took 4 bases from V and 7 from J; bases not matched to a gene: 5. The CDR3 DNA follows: TGCAGCGTTGGTCCTAGCGGGAATAATGAGCAGTTCTTC. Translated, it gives CSVGPSGNNEQFF.

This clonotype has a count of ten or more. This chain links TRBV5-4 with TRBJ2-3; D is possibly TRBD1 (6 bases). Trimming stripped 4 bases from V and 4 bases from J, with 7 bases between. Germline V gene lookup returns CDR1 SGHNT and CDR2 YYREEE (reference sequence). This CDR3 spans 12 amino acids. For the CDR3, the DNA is TGTGCCAGCAGCGGACAGTCAGATACGCAGTATTTT. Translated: CASSGQSDTQYF. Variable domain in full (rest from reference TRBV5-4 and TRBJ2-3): ETGVTQSPTHLIKTRGQQVTLRCSSQSGHNTVSWYQQALGQGPQFIFQYYREEENGRGNFPPRFSGLQFPNYSSELNVNALELDDSALYLCASSGQSDTQYFGPGTRLTVL.

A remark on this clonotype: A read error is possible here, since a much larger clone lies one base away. This chain's CDR3 is CASSPTGGEDIQYF. CDR3 coding DNA: TGTGCCAGCAGTCCGACAGGGGGGGAGGACATTCAGTACTTC. This sequence joins TRBV6-1 and TRBJ2-4, with TRBD1 identical over 9 bases. Germline V gene lookup returns CDR1 MNHNS and CDR2 SASEGT. V lost 5 bases, J lost 8 bases, and 7 bases stayed unmatched. The CDR3 contains 14 residues.

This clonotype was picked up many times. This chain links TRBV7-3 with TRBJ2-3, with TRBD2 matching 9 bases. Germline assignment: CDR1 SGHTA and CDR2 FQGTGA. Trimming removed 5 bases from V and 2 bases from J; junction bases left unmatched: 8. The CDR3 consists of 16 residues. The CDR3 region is CASSALAGSYTDTQYF. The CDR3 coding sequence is TGTGCCAGCAGCGCCCTAGCGGGAAGCTACACAGATACGCAGTATTTT.

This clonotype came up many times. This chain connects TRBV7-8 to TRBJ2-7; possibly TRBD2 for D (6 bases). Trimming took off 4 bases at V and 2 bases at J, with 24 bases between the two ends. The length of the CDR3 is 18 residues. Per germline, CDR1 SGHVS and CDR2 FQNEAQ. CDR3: CASSSEIIGGGVAYEQYF. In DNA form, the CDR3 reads TGTGCCAGCAGCTCAGAGATTATTGGTGGCGGGGTCGCCTACGAGCAGTACTTC.

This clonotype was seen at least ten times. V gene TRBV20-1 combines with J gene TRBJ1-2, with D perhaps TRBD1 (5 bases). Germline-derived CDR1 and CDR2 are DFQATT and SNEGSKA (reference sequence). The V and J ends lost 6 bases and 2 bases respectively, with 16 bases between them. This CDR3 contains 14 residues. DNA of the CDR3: TGCAGTGCCTCGCCCGGGGCAGTCAACTATGGCTACACCTTC. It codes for CSASPGAVNYGYTF.

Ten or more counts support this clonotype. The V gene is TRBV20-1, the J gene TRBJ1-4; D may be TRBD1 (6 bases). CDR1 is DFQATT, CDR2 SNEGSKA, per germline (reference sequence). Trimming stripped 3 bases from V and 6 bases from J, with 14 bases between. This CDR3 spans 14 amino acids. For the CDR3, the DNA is TGCAGTGCTAGTCTGGTACAGGGTCATGAAAAACTGTTTTTT. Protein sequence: CSASLVQGHEKLFF.

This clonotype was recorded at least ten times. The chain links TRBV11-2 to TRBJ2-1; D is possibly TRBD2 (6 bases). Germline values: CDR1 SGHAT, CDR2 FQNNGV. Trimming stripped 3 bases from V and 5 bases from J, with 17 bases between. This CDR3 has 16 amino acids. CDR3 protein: CASSFRGGGLNNEQFF. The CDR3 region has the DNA TGTGCCAGCAGCTTCCGAGGTGGAGGGCTTAACAATGAGCAGTTCTTC.

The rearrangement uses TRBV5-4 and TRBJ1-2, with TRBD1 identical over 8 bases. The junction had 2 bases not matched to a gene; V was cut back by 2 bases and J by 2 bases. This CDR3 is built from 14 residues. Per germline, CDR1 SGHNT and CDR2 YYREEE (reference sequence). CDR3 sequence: CASSFPGGNYGYTF. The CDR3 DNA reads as TGTGCCAGCAGCTTTCCAGGGGGCAACTATGGCTACACCTTC.

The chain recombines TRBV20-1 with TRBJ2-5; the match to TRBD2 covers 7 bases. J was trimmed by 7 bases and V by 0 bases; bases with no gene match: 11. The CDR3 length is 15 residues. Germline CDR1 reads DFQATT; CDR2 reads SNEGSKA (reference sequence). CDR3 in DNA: TGCAGTGCTAGAGATCGGGTAGCGGGTTCCGCGACCCAGTACTTC. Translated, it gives CSARDRVAGSATQYF.

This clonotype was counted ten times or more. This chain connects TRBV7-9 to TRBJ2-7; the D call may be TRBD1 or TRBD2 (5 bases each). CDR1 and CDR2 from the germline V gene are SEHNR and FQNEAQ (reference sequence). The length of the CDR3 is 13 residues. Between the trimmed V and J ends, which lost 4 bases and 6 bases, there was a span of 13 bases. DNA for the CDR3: TGTGCCAGCAGCTACAACCGGGGCCGCGAGCAGTACTTC. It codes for CASSYNRGREQYF.

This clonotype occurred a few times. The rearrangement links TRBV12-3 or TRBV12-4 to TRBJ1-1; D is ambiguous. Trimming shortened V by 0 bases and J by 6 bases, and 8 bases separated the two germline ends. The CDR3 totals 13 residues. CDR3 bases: TGTGCCAGCAGTTTAGCCAGGCGGGCTGAAGCTTTCTTT. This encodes CASSLARRAEAFF.

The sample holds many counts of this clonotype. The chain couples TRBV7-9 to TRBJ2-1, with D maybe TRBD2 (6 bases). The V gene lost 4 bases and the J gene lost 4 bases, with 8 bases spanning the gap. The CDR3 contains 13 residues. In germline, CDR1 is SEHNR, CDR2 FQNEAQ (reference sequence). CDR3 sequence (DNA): TGTGCCAGCAGCTCGGGACTGTACAATGAGCAGTTCTTC. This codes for CASSSGLYNEQFF.

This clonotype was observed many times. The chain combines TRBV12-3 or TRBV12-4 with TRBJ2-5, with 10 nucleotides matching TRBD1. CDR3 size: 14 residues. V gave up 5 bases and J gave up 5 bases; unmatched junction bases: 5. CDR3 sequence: CASSRGQGRETQYF. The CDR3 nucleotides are TGTGCCAGCAGTCGGGGACAGGGGAGGGAGACCCAGTACTTC.

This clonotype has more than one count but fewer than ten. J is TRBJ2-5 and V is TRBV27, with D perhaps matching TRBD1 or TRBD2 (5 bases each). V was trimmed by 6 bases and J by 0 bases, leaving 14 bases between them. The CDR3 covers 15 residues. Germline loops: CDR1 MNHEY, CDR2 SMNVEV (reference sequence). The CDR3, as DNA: TGTGCCAGCAGGGAGGCCGGGACCTACCAAGAGACCCAGTACTTC. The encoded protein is CASREAGTYQETQYF.

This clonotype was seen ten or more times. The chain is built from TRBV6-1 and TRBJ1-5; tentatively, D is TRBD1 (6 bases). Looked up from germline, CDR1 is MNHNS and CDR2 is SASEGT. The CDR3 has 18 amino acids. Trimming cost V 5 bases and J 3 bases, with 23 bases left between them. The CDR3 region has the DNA TGTGCCAGCAGTCGGTCTCAGGGGAGAAGGTTTAACAATCAGCCCCAGCATTTT. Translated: CASSRSQGRRFNNQPQHF.

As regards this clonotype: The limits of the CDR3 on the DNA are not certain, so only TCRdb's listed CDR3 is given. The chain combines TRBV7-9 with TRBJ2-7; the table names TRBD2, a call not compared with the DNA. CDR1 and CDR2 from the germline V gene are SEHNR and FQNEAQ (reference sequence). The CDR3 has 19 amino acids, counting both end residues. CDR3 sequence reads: CASSCSASLPQAGTYEQYF.

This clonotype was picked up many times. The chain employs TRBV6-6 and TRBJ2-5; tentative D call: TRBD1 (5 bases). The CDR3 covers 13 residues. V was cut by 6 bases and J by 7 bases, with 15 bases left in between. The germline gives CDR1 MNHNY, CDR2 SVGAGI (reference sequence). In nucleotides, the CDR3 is TGTGCCAGCAGCCAAGGGGCCCCAGGGACCCAGTACTTC. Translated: CASSQGAPGTQYF.

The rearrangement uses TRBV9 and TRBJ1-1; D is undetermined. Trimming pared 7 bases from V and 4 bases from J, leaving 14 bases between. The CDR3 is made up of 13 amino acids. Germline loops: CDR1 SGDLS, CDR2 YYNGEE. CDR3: CASGARLSTEAFF. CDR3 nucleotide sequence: TGTGCCAGCGGCGCCCGCCTCAGCACTGAAGCTTTCTTT.

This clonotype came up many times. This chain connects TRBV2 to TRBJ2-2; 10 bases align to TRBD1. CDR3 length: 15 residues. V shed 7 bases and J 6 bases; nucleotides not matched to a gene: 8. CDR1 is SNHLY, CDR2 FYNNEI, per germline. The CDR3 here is CASKPDRGRSGELFF. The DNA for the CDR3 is TGTGCCAGCAAGCCCGACAGGGGGCGTTCCGGGGAGCTGTTTTTT.